Shown below are 22 T cell receptor beta chains from a single sample sequenced in a study of early T cells in non-severe SARS-CoV-2 infection. TCRdb analysed the 5' RACE reads with MiXCR anew, one entry per CDR3 protein. The repertoire holds about 33,000 distinct CDR3 sequences, with about 4.7% as singletons. Specimen: whole blood. The source is an adult who was a healthcare worker with PCR-confirmed SARS-CoV-2 infection or an uninfected control (not recorded which).

This clonotype was observed at least ten times. The chain combines TRBV6-2 or TRBV6-3 with TRBJ1-1; D possibly corresponds to TRBD1 (5 bases). Trimming removed 6 bases at V and 1 base at J, with 12 bases between. The CDR3 has 14 amino acids. Germline V gene sequence: CDR1 MNHEY, CDR2 SVGEGT. CDR3 amino acids: CASRLDISNTEAFF. The CDR3 region has the DNA TGTGCCAGCAGGCTGGACATTTCGAACACTGAAGCTTTCTTT.

The genes are TRBV3-1 and TRBJ2-2; the D is unclear. The CDR3 is 14 amino acids. Trimming shortened V by 4 bases and J by 6 bases, and 12 bases separated the two germline ends. The germline V gene has CDR1 LGHDT and CDR2 YNNKEL (reference sequence). Here the CDR3 reads CASSRNPGAGELFF. CDR3 sequence (DNA): TGTGCCAGCAGCCGAAATCCAGGTGCCGGGGAGCTGTTTTTT.

At least ten counts were recorded for this clonotype. The CDR3 DNA is TGCAGTGCTGAGACCGTGGGGATTGGTGAAGCTTTCTTT. Translated, it gives CSAETVGIGEAFF. The chain combines TRBV20-1 with TRBJ1-1; D gene uncertain. The CDR3 is 13 residues long. V dropped 5 bases and J dropped 7 bases, with 17 bases sitting between them. Germline CDR1 reads DFQATT; CDR2 reads SNEGSKA (reference sequence).

This clonotype was seen ten or more times. The chain recombines TRBV6-5 with TRBJ2-5, with 15 nucleotides matching TRBD2. V was pared by 7 bases and J by 2 bases, with 11 bases of the junction left unmatched. Germline values: CDR1 MNHEY, CDR2 SVGAGI. This CDR3 region has 18 residues. In DNA form, the CDR3 reads TGTGCCAGCAACTCAGGACTAGCGGGGGGGCGATTTCAAGAGACCCAGTACTTC. Translation gives CASNSGLAGGRFQETQYF.

The rearrangement uses TRBV29-1 and TRBJ2-1; 10 nucleotides align to TRBD2. Germline loops: CDR1 SQVTM, CDR2 ANQGSEA. V shed 6 bases and J 7 bases; nucleotides not matched to a gene: 12. The CDR3 length is 15 residues. CDR3 DNA: TGCAGCGTCGCCCGAGTAGCGGGGGGCTATAATGAGCAGTTCTTC. It yields the protein CSVARVAGGYNEQFF.

This clonotype turned up a few times. The chain has TRBV3-1 and TRBJ1-2; tentatively, D is TRBD1 (6 bases). Looked up from germline, CDR1 is LGHDT and CDR2 is YNNKEL (reference sequence). This CDR3 region has 16 residues. V gave up 0 bases and J gave up 5 bases, with 16 bases separating them. The CDR3 region is CASSQDPQGGLYGYTF. DNA for the CDR3: TGTGCCAGCAGCCAAGACCCTCAAGGGGGGTTATATGGCTACACCTTC.

This clonotype was recorded many times. The chain couples TRBV12-3 or TRBV12-4 to TRBJ2-6; D unclear. The CDR3 has 15 residues. Trimming took off 4 bases at V and 0 bases at J, with 7 bases between the two ends. The DNA for the CDR3 is TGTGCCAGCAGTTCAAGTGCCTCTGGGGCCAACGTCCTGACTTTC. Translated: CASSSSASGANVLTF.

This clonotype was recorded at least ten times. This chain joins TRBV5-4 and TRBJ2-3, with D perhaps matching TRBD2 (7 bases). This CDR3 spans 17 amino acids. CDR1 SGHNT and CDR2 YYREEE come from the germline V gene (reference sequence). With 0 bases removed from V and 5 bases from J, the gap between germline ends came to 19 bases. CDR3 DNA: TGTGCCAGCAGCTTGGGTTCTGGGCGGGGGCTCGGAGATACGCAGTATTTT. Amino acids: CASSLGSGRGLGDTQYF.

At least ten counts were recorded for this clonotype. The rearrangement uses TRBV6-2 or TRBV6-3 and TRBJ2-2; 10 bases fit TRBD2. With V trimmed by 2 bases and J by 0 bases, 3 bases remained unmatched. The CDR3 extends over 17 amino acids. Germline lookup yields CDR1 MNHEY and CDR2 SVGEGT. The CDR3 nucleotides are TGTGCCAGCAGTTACCCCGGACTAGCGGCGAACACCGGGGAGCTGTTTTTT. It yields the protein CASSYPGLAANTGELFF.

Many counts were recorded for this clonotype. The V gene is TRBV2, the J gene TRBJ2-5; 9 bases are a match to TRBD2. This CDR3 spans 15 amino acids. Germline lookup yields CDR1 SNHLY and CDR2 FYNNEI. The junction had 8 bases not matched to a gene; V was cut back by 6 bases and J by 3 bases. CDR3 in DNA: TGTGCCAGCAGAAGGCGGGGGGGCGACGAAGAGACCCAGTACTTC. Translated: CASRRRGGDEETQYF. The entire variable domain, with the rest obtained from reference TRBV2 and TRBJ2-5, is as follows: EPEVTQTPSHQVTQMGQEVILRCVPISNHLYFYWYRQILGQKVEFLVSFYNNEISEKSEIFDDQFSVERPDGSNFTLKIRSTKLEDSAMYFCASRRRGGDEETQYFGPGTRLLVL.

At least ten counts were recorded for this clonotype. The rearrangement joins TRBV6-2 or TRBV6-3 to TRBJ2-1; D possibly matches TRBD1 or TRBD2 (5 bases each). Trimming took off 7 bases at V and 9 bases at J, with 19 bases between the two ends. The CDR3 runs to 14 residues. Germline values: CDR1 MNHEY, CDR2 SVGEGT. This CDR3 is CASTDGGRHVEQFF. The CDR3 DNA follows: TGTGCCAGCACTGATGGGGGAAGGCACGTTGAGCAGTTCTTC.

This clonotype appeared many times. V usage is TRBV28 and J usage is TRBJ1-4, with TRBD1 as a possible D gene (6 bases). The V end was cut by 8 bases, the J end by 6 bases, with 16 bases between. The CDR3 runs to 14 residues. CDR1 MDHEN and CDR2 SYDVKM come from the germline V gene. The CDR3 loop is CASRGGGEDEKLFF. The DNA of the CDR3 is TGTGCCAGCCGCGGAGGGGGAGAGGATGAAAAACTGTTTTTT.

The chain joins TRBV2 to TRBJ2-1; D assignment may be TRBD1 or TRBD2 (6 bases each). Germline CDR1 and CDR2: SNHLY and FYNNEI. Trimming removed 6 bases from V and 7 bases from J, with 13 bases in between. This CDR3 has 13 amino acids. In nucleotides, the CDR3 is TGTGCCAGCAGGTGGGGGGCCACGAATGAGCAGTTCTTC. This codes for CASRWGATNEQFF.

CDR3 DNA sequence: TGTGCCAGCAGCTTAGATGCGACAGATACGCAGTATTTT. This gives the protein CASSLDATDTQYF. V usage is TRBV11-3 and J usage is TRBJ2-3; D is uncertain. The CDR3 is made up of 13 amino acids. Germline-derived CDR1 and CDR2 are SGHNT and YENEEA. Trimming removed 0 bases at V and 3 bases at J, with 4 bases between.

The sample holds many counts of this clonotype. The J gene is TRBJ2-1, the V gene TRBV7-2; TRBD2 matches at 11 bases. Per the germline V gene, CDR1 is SGHTA and CDR2 is FQGNSA. The J segment lost 1 base and the V segment lost 0 bases, leaving 5 bases of the junction unmatched. The CDR3 length is 18 residues. CDR3 nucleotide sequence: TGTGCCAGCAGCTTAGCGTCGGCTAGCGGGGGGTCCTACAATGAGCAGTTCTTC. It yields the protein CASSLASASGGSYNEQFF.

This sequence joins TRBV7-2 and TRBJ2-1; maybe TRBD1 (5 bases). Germline CDR1 reads SGHTA; CDR2 reads FQGNSA. Trimming pared 5 bases from V and 6 bases from J, leaving 14 bases between. There are 14 residues in the CDR3. The CDR3 sequence is CASSQTATPNEQFF. CDR3 nucleotide sequence: TGTGCCAGCAGCCAGACAGCCACCCCCAATGAGCAGTTCTTC.

Ten or more counts support this clonotype. The rearrangement joins TRBV28 to TRBJ1-2, with a weak D call TRBD1 (6 bases). Germline V CDR1 and CDR2: MDHEN, SYDVKM. With 8 bases removed from V and 7 bases from J, the gap between germline ends came to 14 bases. This CDR3 contains 12 residues. The CDR3 DNA sequence: TGTGCCAGCCTTACGGGACAAATTGGCTACACCTTC. Translating it yields CASLTGQIGYTF.

The rearrangement joins TRBV28 to TRBJ2-1, with 9 bases aligning to TRBD2. The CDR3 is made up of 14 amino acids. V trimming: 8 bases; J trimming: 4 bases; junction bases outside the gene matches: 6. Germline loops: CDR1 MDHEN, CDR2 SYDVKM. The CDR3 DNA reads as TGTGCCAGCCGAGCGGGGGGCTGGTACAATGAGCAGTTCTTC. Its protein is CASRAGGWYNEQFF.

This clonotype was counted only a few times. This chain links TRBV12-3 or TRBV12-4 with TRBJ1-3; possibly TRBD1 for D (5 bases). The CDR3 contains 14 residues. V shed 9 bases and J shed 2 bases, with 14 bases lying between them. CDR3 sequence: CASLGDRPGNTIYF. CDR3 nucleotides: TGTGCCAGTTTGGGTGACAGACCTGGAAACACCATATATTTT.

This clonotype was observed at least ten times. The rearrangement uses TRBV3-1 and TRBJ2-3; no reliable D call. The ends were cut back, 1 base at V and 3 bases at J, with 11 bases in the middle. The CDR3 totals 15 residues. CDR1 and CDR2 (germline): LGHDT, YNNKEL (reference sequence). The CDR3 here is CASSQVSLGTDTQYF. The CDR3, as DNA: TGTGCCAGCAGCCAAGTCTCTCTGGGGACAGATACGCAGTATTTT.

This clonotype was seen a handful of times. The chain couples TRBV9 to TRBJ2-7; D gene ambiguous. The ends were cut back, 4 bases at V and 3 bases at J, with 23 bases in the middle. The length of the CDR3 is 17 residues. CDR1 SGDLS and CDR2 YYNGEE come from the germline V gene. The CDR3, as DNA: TGTGCCAGCAGCCTCAACGTGGCAGCCTTGAGATTCTACGAGCAGTACTTC. It is translated as CASSLNVAALRFYEQYF.

This clonotype was detected many times. The CDR3 sequence: CASSESRGNEQFF. CDR3 in DNA: TGTGCCAGCAGTGAGTCCAGGGGCAATGAGCAGTTCTTC. The chain joins TRBV2 to TRBJ2-1, with D possibly TRBD1 on 6 matching bases. V lost 3 bases and J lost 6, with 9 bases in between. Germline loops: CDR1 SNHLY, CDR2 FYNNEI. The CDR3 has 13 amino acids.